Here is one T cell receptor beta chain with its context. Antigen unknown. The data stem from a study of T cells in tuberculosis. Looking at the study overall: In South Africa, adults with active tuberculosis were compared with IGRA-negative and latently infected IGRA-positive adolescents.

Findings and caveats of the study: Smaller distances to GMM-specific TCRs suggested their expansion in active tuberculosis.

The data were produced by immunoSEQ multiplex PCR, yet TCRdb's version contains in-frame clones alone and is incomplete. The data contain 30,000 to 35,000 clones, roughly 97% of them singletons. The germline gives CDR1 SGHTA, CDR2 FQGNSA. Deletions cut 0 bases from V and 3 bases from J, with 18 bases between. This CDR3 is 17 amino acids long. Unsorted cryopreserved PBMC were sequenced, averaging around 100,000 T cells per clinical donor. Material for sequencing was PBMCs. The sequence came from a donor aged 10 to 29 with latent tuberculosis or without tuberculosis infection. The chain couples TRBV7-2 to TRBJ2-7; possibly TRBD2 for D (6 bases). The CDR3 coding sequence is TGTGCCAGCAGCTTAGCGGGAGGAAGGACTTATAACTACGAGCAGTACTTC. Residues: CASSLAGGRTYNYEQYF.